This T cell receptor (beta chain) came from a study of shared clonotypes between healthy human individuals. Looked up from germline, CDR1 is KGHSH and CDR2 is LQKENI. The CDR3 consists of 18 residues. Losses at the gene ends were 3 bases for V and 0 bases for J; bases not matched to a gene: 10. Profiling relied on immunoSEQ multiplex PCR, and the TCRdb table lists in-frame clones only, not all of them. Altogether 2.5 million or so clones are present, around nine tenths being singletons, with the ten largest covering around 0.14%. The rearrangement joins TRBV18 to TRBJ2-1; the match to TRBD2 covers 8 bases. Sequenced input: naive CD4+ T cells sorted from blood. Subset defined: CD45RA+ positively selected. This receptor was obtained from a young man in good health. The CDR3 loop is CASSPVSIGTSSYNEQFF. The CDR3 coding sequence is TGTGCCAGCTCACCGGTCAGTATTGGGACTAGCTCCTACAATGAGCAGTTCTTC.